Presented here are 31 T cell receptor beta chains from one specimen sequenced in a study of human T cells and chemical hapten exposure. The time point was: pre-sensitization, week 0. This sample's treatment: therapeutic diphenylcyclopropenone sensitization with weekly scalp DPC. Using its own MiXCR run on the RACE reads, TCRdb lists one record per CDR3 protein. The data hold roughly 250,000 distinct CDR3 sequences, with about 9.4% observed a single time. The source material was whole blood, sampled in connection with sensitization to the hapten diphenylcyclopropenone (DPC). The receptors stem from a middle-aged woman with alopecia areata. Some clones in this sample may be carry-over from other donors' samples.

This clonotype was seen repeatedly, ten times or more. The chain has TRBV11-2 and TRBJ2-1; D is unresolved. V lost 4 bases, J lost 4 bases, and 14 bases lay in between. Germline CDR1 and CDR2: SGHAT and FQNNGV. The CDR3 totals 15 residues. CDR3 loop: CASSSSRTAYNEQFF. DNA for the CDR3: TGTGCCAGCAGCTCCTCCAGAACCGCTTACAATGAGCAGTTCTTC.

This sequence joins TRBV6-2 or TRBV6-3 and TRBJ1-5, with D possibly matching TRBD1 (6 bases). The germline V and J ends were trimmed by 5 bases and 6 bases, with 14 bases remaining between them. This CDR3 is 14 amino acids long. The germline V gene encodes CDR1 MNHEY and CDR2 SVGEGT. The CDR3 DNA sequence: TGTGCCAGCAGTACAGGGACGGTTACTCAGCCCCAGCATTTT. This translates into CASSTGTVTQPQHF.

The sample holds a few counts of this clonotype. The CDR3 coding sequence is TGTGCCAGCAGACCACATACTAGCGGGAGAACCGGGGAGCTGTTTTTT. Residues: CASRPHTSGRTGELFF. This sequence joins TRBV6-2 or TRBV6-3 and TRBJ2-2; TRBD2 agrees at 11 bases. The CDR3 totals 16 residues. The V segment lost 6 bases and the J segment 5 bases; nucleotides outside the gene matches: 8. Germline V lookup: CDR1 MNHEY, CDR2 SVGEGT.

This clonotype was found a few times. J is TRBJ1-5 and V is TRBV12-3 or TRBV12-4; 7 positions match TRBD1. This CDR3 has 13 amino acids. Trimming cost V 8 bases and J 3 bases; bases outside gene matches: 4. The CDR3 protein is CASSGTDNQPQHF. Written as DNA, the CDR3 is TGTGCCAGCTCCGGGACAGACAATCAGCCCCAGCATTTT.

This clonotype was found once. This may stem from a read error, because a much larger clone lies one nucleotide away. The V call is TRBV7-6, the J call TRBJ2-1, with TRBD2 matching over 11 bases. Germline CDR1 and CDR2: SGHVS and FNYEAQ. The CDR3 has 16 amino acids. The CDR3 coding sequence is TGTGCCAGCAGCGCCACTAGCGGGAGCTCCTGCAATGAGCAGTTCTTC. Encoded protein: CASSATSGSSCNEQFF.

At least ten counts were recorded for this clonotype. The chain joins TRBV7-2 to TRBJ2-7; 9 nucleotides line up with TRBD1. The CDR3 loop spans 14 amino acids. J lost 4 bases, V lost 2 bases, and 3 bases had no gene match. CDR1 is SGHTA and CDR2 is FQGNSA in the germline V gene. CDR3 loop: CASSLPDRGYEQYF. CDR3 DNA: TGTGCCAGCAGCTTACCTGACAGGGGGTACGAGCAGTACTTC.

This clonotype came up many times. For the CDR3, the DNA is TGTGCCAGCGGACAGGGACTTAGCACAGATACGCAGTATTTT. It yields the protein CASGQGLSTDTQYF. V is TRBV6-4 and J is TRBJ2-3; 8 positions agree with TRBD1. V was clipped by 8 bases and J by 0 bases; unmatched bases: 4. The germline V gene encodes CDR1 MRHNA and CDR2 SNTAGT. This CDR3 spans 14 amino acids.

The table lists this clonotype with many counts. The chain couples TRBV29-1 to TRBJ2-2; D might be TRBD1 (5 bases). With 0 bases removed from V and 5 bases from J, the gap between germline ends came to 10 bases. Germline V gives CDR1 SQVTM, CDR2 ANQGSEA. The CDR3 totals 14 residues. The CDR3 protein is CSVEDGAGTGELFF. The CDR3 coding sequence is TGCAGCGTTGAAGATGGGGCAGGGACCGGGGAGCTGTTTTTT.

There are many counts of this clonotype. The V call is TRBV2, the J call TRBJ2-1; 7 nucleotides match TRBD1. V shed 5 bases, J shed 4 bases, and the junction held 2 bases outside the gene matches. The CDR3 is 13 residues long. From germline, CDR1 is SNHLY and CDR2 FYNNEI. CDR3 bases: TGTGCCAGCAGTCGGGACAGTTACAATGAGCAGTTCTTC. Translated: CASSRDSYNEQFF.

V gene TRBV20-1 combines with J gene TRBJ1-2; no definite D call. The V and J ends lost 5 bases and 6 bases respectively, with 10 bases between them. The CDR3 extends over 11 amino acids. CDR1 and CDR2 from the germline V gene are DFQATT and SNEGSKA (reference sequence). CDR3 DNA sequence: TGCAGTGCTGGGCGTCGGAATGGCTACACCTTC. Its translation is CSAGRRNGYTF.

The chain employs TRBV18 and TRBJ2-1; D is ambiguous. The germline V and J ends were trimmed by 2 bases and 6 bases, with 5 bases remaining between them. This CDR3 comprises 12 residues. Germline V gene lookup returns CDR1 KGHSH and CDR2 LQKENI. This CDR3 reads CASSPVSNEQFF. The CDR3 bases are TGTGCCAGCTCACCAGTAAGCAATGAGCAGTTCTTC.

This clonotype was seen at least ten times. The chain employs TRBV28 and TRBJ1-1; weak D call: TRBD1 (5 bases). Between the trimmed V and J ends, which lost 2 bases and 5 bases, there was a span of 9 bases. This CDR3 comprises 13 residues. Per germline, CDR1 MDHEN and CDR2 SYDVKM. CDR3 protein: CASSLTRATEAFF. The CDR3 coding sequence is TGTGCCAGCAGTTTAACCAGGGCGACTGAAGCTTTCTTT.

This rearrangement joins TRBV6-2 or TRBV6-3 to TRBJ2-7; no firm D call. This CDR3 comprises 11 residues. Germline assignment: CDR1 MNHEY and CDR2 SVGEGT. V lost 2 bases, J lost 5 bases, and 4 bases lay in between. The CDR3 spells CASSYNNEQYF. CDR3 DNA sequence: TGTGCCAGCAGTTACAACAACGAGCAGTACTTC.

This clonotype was observed a few times. CDR3 region: CASAAGNTEAFF. Written as DNA, the CDR3 is TGCGCCAGCGCGGCGGGGAACACTGAAGCTTTCTTT. V usage is TRBV5-1 and J usage is TRBJ1-1; unclear D gene. Trimming shortened V by 7 bases and J by 1 base, and 8 bases separated the two germline ends. Germline CDR1 is SGHRS and CDR2 is YFSETQ. The CDR3 length is 12 residues.

This clonotype was seen only a few times. V and J are TRBV15 and TRBJ1-1; D is undetermined. Germline CDR1 LNHNV, CDR2 YYDKDF (reference sequence). V lost 3 bases and J 7 bases, leaving 12 bases between the germline ends. There are 13 residues in the CDR3. DNA for the CDR3: TGTGCCACCAGCAGTGCCGTGACGGATGAAGCTTTCTTT. Translating gives CATSSAVTDEAFF.

This rearrangement joins TRBV7-2 to TRBJ2-1; D is unclear. The CDR3 spans 14 residues. Deletions cut 0 bases from V and 8 bases from J, with 11 bases between. The V gene's germline CDR1 is SGHTA and CDR2 FQGNSA. CDR3 amino acids: CASSLAVGSDEQFF. Here the CDR3 DNA reads TGTGCCAGCAGCTTAGCGGTGGGAAGCGATGAGCAGTTCTTC.

There are a few counts of this clonotype. The gene calls are TRBV27 and TRBJ2-1; 10 positions agree with TRBD1. Germline lookup yields CDR1 MNHEY and CDR2 SMNVEV (reference sequence). This CDR3 region has 16 residues. V was clipped by 5 bases and J by 7 bases; unmatched bases: 11. The CDR3 DNA reads as TGTGCCAGCAGTCGTCTGTGGGGGACAGGGGAAAATGAGCAGTTCTTC. Its protein is CASSRLWGTGENEQFF.

This clonotype was counted ten times or more. The gene calls are TRBV2 and TRBJ1-5, with a possible D match to TRBD1 (5 bases). Germline CDR1 is SNHLY and CDR2 is FYNNEI. There are 12 residues in the CDR3. V was cut by 10 bases and J by 9 bases, with 16 bases left in between. CDR3 DNA sequence: TGTGCCACCCAGGGCCCCCTGACGCCCCAGCATTTT. It encodes CATQGPLTPQHF. Full variable domain (missing parts from reference TRBV2 and TRBJ1-5): EPEVTQTPSHQVTQMGQEVILRCVPISNHLYFYWYRQILGQKVEFLVSFYNNEISEKSEIFDDQFSVERPDGSNFTLKIRSTKLEDSAMYFCATQGPLTPQHFGDGTRLSIL.

This clonotype was observed a handful of times. The chain uses TRBV4-1 and TRBJ2-7; D is unresolved. V was cut by 1 base and J by 12 bases, with 16 bases left in between. This CDR3 contains 13 residues. Germline-derived CDR1 and CDR2 are MGHRA and YSYEKL. CDR3 sequence reads: CASSQGPTKILYF. DNA of the CDR3: TGCGCCAGCAGCCAAGGACCAACCAAGATCCTGTACTTC.

The table lists this clonotype with many counts. This chain joins TRBV28 and TRBJ1-6; tentative D call: TRBD1 (5 bases). The germline gives CDR1 MDHEN, CDR2 SYDVKM. The ends were cut back, 7 bases at V and 6 bases at J, with 10 bases in the middle. This CDR3 has 13 amino acids. DNA for the CDR3: TGTGCCAGCAAAGGGACCCTTAATTCACCCCTCCACTTT. Encoded protein: CASKGTLNSPLHF.

This clonotype was found many times. The CDR3 DNA sequence: TGCAGTGCTCGGAGGGGGCCCCCCTACAATGAGCAGTTCTTC. Protein product: CSARRGPPYNEQFF. The V gene is TRBV20-1, the J gene TRBJ2-1; tentatively, D is TRBD1 (7 bases). CDR3 length: 14 residues. Per the germline V gene, CDR1 is DFQATT and CDR2 is SNEGSKA (reference sequence). V was clipped by 5 bases and J by 2 bases, with 13 bases between them.

In this sample, this clonotype turned up many times. The chain is built from TRBV6-2 or TRBV6-3 and TRBJ1-2; D not certain. Trimming left V 2 bases short and J 4 bases short, with 14 bases between. This CDR3 contains 15 residues. CDR1 is MNHEY and CDR2 is SVGEGT in the germline V gene. CDR3 coding DNA: TGTGCCAGCAGTTACGGCGGGGTCCCCACCTATGGCTACACCTTC. Residues: CASSYGGVPTYGYTF.

This clonotype was picked up many times. This chain uses TRBV28 with TRBJ2-1; D call uncertain. Germline CDR1 and CDR2: MDHEN and SYDVKM. The V end lost 8 bases, the J end lost 6 bases, and 14 bases lay between the germline ends. The CDR3 has 13 residues. The CDR3 region is CASQPRSANEQFF. CDR3 DNA: TGTGCCAGCCAACCGAGGAGCGCCAATGAGCAGTTCTTC.

The chain uses TRBV4-2 and TRBJ2-7; TRBD2 aligns across 7 bases. Germline loops: CDR1 LGHNA, CDR2 YNFKEQ. Unmatched junction bases numbered 10, after V lost 2 bases and J lost 3 bases. The CDR3 is 16 residues long. The CDR3 loop reads CASSQSQGRGNYEQYF. CDR3 bases: TGTGCCAGCAGCCAATCTCAAGGGAGGGGTAACTACGAGCAGTACTTC.

The J gene is TRBJ2-3, the V gene TRBV29-1; 8 bases align to TRBD2. The J segment lost 5 bases and the V segment lost 4 bases, leaving 14 bases of the junction unmatched. The CDR3 is made up of 16 amino acids. Germline loops: CDR1 SQVTM, CDR2 ANQGSEA. The CDR3 DNA reads TGCAGCGTTGCCCTCGGCGGTAGCGGGAAAGGAGATACGCAGTATTTT. It yields the protein CSVALGGSGKGDTQYF.

V is TRBV5-1 and J is TRBJ1-2; D may be TRBD1 (5 bases). The CDR3 runs 13 residues. Germline values: CDR1 SGHRS, CDR2 YFSETQ. Trimming cost V 4 bases and J 8 bases, with 15 bases left between them. The CDR3 sequence: CASSPGTANGYTF. The CDR3 DNA reads as TGCGCCAGCAGCCCGGGGACTGCAAACGGCTACACCTTC.

This clonotype was found a few times. The chain uses TRBV12-3 or TRBV12-4 and TRBJ2-3; tentatively, D is TRBD2 (5 bases). This CDR3 has 16 residues. Trimming cost V 6 bases and J 1 base, with 17 bases left between them. The CDR3 DNA reads TGTGCCAGCAGCCCCGCGCTAGCTATCCGCACAGATACGCAGTATTTT. This encodes CASSPALAIRTDTQYF.

The chain is built from TRBV28 and TRBJ1-1; the match to TRBD1 covers 8 bases. The ends lost 4 bases at V and 0 bases at J; junction bases unmatched: 10. This CDR3 is 17 amino acids long. Germline V gives CDR1 MDHEN, CDR2 SYDVKM. The DNA for the CDR3 is TGTGCCAGCAGTTCCCGGACAGGGAGGAGGATGAACACTGAAGCTTTCTTT. It specifies CASSSRTGRRMNTEAFF.

This sequence joins TRBV18 and TRBJ2-7, with TRBD2 as a possible D gene (6 bases). Germline lookup yields CDR1 KGHSH and CDR2 LQKENI. Trimming stripped 5 bases from V and 9 bases from J, with 14 bases between. CDR3 size: 12 residues. CDR3 nucleotide sequence: TGTGCCAGCTCATTTGACGGGGAGGTGCAGTACTTC. This sequence encodes CASSFDGEVQYF.

In its sample, this clonotype was seen a few times. J is TRBJ2-3 and V is TRBV5-1; weak D call: TRBD2 (5 bases). The V gene lost 2 bases and the J gene lost 5 bases, with 18 bases spanning the gap. The CDR3 has 16 residues. Germline lookup yields CDR1 SGHRS and CDR2 YFSETQ. The CDR3 DNA is TGCGCCAGCAGCTTATGGCCTACTGGCGGGCGAGATACGCAGTATTTT. It yields the protein CASSLWPTGGRDTQYF.

J is TRBJ2-5 and V is TRBV29-1; D is undetermined. Germline loops: CDR1 SQVTM, CDR2 ANQGSEA. Trimming stripped 1 base from V and 5 bases from J, with 11 bases between. There are 13 residues in the CDR3. DNA of the CDR3: TGCAGCGTTGAAGCAGGTTATGCGGAGACCCAGTACTTC. Its translation: CSVEAGYAETQYF.